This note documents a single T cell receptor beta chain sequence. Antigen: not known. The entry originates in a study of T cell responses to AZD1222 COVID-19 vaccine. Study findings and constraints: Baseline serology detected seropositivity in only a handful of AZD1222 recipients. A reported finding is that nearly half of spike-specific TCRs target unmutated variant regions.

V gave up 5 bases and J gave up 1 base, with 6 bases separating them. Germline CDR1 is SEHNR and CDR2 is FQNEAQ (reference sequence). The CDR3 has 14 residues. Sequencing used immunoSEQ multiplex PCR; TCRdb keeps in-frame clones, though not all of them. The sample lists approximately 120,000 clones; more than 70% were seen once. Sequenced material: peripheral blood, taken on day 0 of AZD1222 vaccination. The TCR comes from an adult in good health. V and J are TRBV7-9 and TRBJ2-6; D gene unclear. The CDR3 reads CASSPRSGANVLTF. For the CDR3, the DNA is TGTGCCAGCAGCCCCCGTTCTGGGGCCAACGTCCTGACTTTC.